This TCR beta chain was recorded in a study of graft-versus-host responses after intestinal transplantation (dated by TCRdb to the early 2020s). For context, the study as a whole: The transplants that recipients got were multivisceral, liver-intestinal, or isolated intestinal. Every recipient was given anti-thymocyte globulin induction, followed by around three years of maintenance tacrolimus and steroids. After intestinal transplantation, graft-versus-host and host-versus-graft alloreactive T cell clones were followed in the graft, circulation and bone marrow using bulk TCR-beta CDR3 sequencing. Alloreactive clones were identified by sequencing pre-transplant mixed lymphocyte reaction products and comparing these products with unstimulated pre-transplant donor and recipient T cells. The cohort enrolled under 25 intestinal transplant recipients including one retransplant, and 3 patients lacking pretransplant specimens were excluded. Donor T cell macrochimerism was defined as a peak of at least 4% donor T cells among recipient peripheral blood mononuclear cells. Samples from a few later patients were sequenced in-house on an Illumina MiSeq with MiXCR processing rather than by the commercial service.

Preparation of the library involved the immunoSEQ multiplex PCR assay. For most patients, genomic DNA was isolated using the Qiagen DNeasy Blood and Tissue Kit and was shipped frozen to Adaptive Biotechnologies for TCR sequencing. For most patients, genomic DNA was subjected to high-throughput TCR-beta CDR3 sequencing by Adaptive Biotechnologies. As for the original processing: Adaptive's ImmunoSEQ software was the source of the TCR sequencing data for 18 patients, while a few other patients were processed with MiXCR and VDJtools. To correct CD4 versus CD8 sorting errors, any sequence found in both subsets at a frequency ratio below 5:1 was removed. CDR3 nucleotide sequences shared between donor and recipient were removed because the origin of such sequences could not be assigned. To count as alloreactive, a clone needed at least 2-fold expansion over unstimulated cells and a minimum CFSE-low frequency of 0.002% (template counts) or 0.001% (read counts). A clone was considered mappable if detected in the sequenced pre-transplant spleen, lymph node, or MLR CFSE-low populations of the donor or recipient. Cumulative frequency of alloreactive clones was calculated as a percentage of all sequences weighted by copy number. Held by TCRdb, this immuneACCESS table contains in-frame sequences only and omits some clones. Under half of the omission traces to an unresolved V gene where checked; the cause of the rest is unknown. That table furnishes V, J and clone size, whereas the DNA furnished D and trimming. Present in this sample are about 99,000 clones, under 95% of which were seen just once. The top ten clonotypes cover about 0.07% of the sample.

Results and caveats for the whole study, not just this receptor: GvH clones were detected in recipient bone marrow, and some appeared earlier in ileal mucosa or blood, consistent with an intestinal mucosal origin. In patients with donor T cell macrochimerism, the allografts had high GvH to HvG T cell clonal ratios. The relatively low number and heterogeneity of intestinal transplant patients limited the conclusions. Early after transplant, peak levels of circulating GvH clones were associated with declines in HvG clones.

The germline V gene (reference sequence) specifies SEHNR as CDR1 and FQNEAQ as CDR2. V and J lose 7 bases and 1 base, and a span of 11 bases separates them. The CDR3 runs 13 residues from the cysteine to the phenylalanine. CDR3 DNA is the only sequence kept; it has 39 bases, read in frame from the first base. This specimen's time point label, interpreted: cells obtained before transplantation from donor or recipient. CD3+CD4+ and CD3+CD8+ populations were FACS-sorted from unstimulated pre-transplant donor and recipient cells taken from spleen or lymph nodes. A word on this clone: It has no known antigen specificity. Base qualities are not recorded, but no much larger clone differs from it by a single base.

The rearranged segments are TRBV7-9 and TRBJ2-7; D gene: possibly TRBD1, on 5 matching bases. The TCR originated in a human donor who was the organ donor for an intestinal transplant. This specimen was unstimulated CD8+ T cells sorted from spleen or lymph node cells, taken before transplant. This receptor has the CDR3 CASKDMNSYEQYF. The DNA is TGTGCCAGCAAGGACATGAATTCCTACGAGCAGTACTTC.